This T cell receptor (beta chain) was recovered during a study of Graves' ophthalmopathy and Graves' hyperthyroidism. TCR beta CDR3 amplification used RNA transcripts. A first-round RT-PCR used HTBI primers, followed by a second-round multiplex PCR. TCRdb fed the multiplex PCR reads into MiXCR, producing one record per CDR3 protein. The profile shows 450,000 to 600,000 distinct CDR3 sequences, less than 40% of them singletons. V was pared by 3 bases and J by 9 bases, with 14 bases between. The CDR3 extends over 13 amino acids. The sequence came from an adult man with Graves' hyperthyroidism. The sequenced sample consisted of peripheral blood or thyroid tissue (not recorded which). This chain uses TRBV12-3 or TRBV12-4 with TRBJ2-5; D is unresolved. CDR3 residues: CASSFPGDQPQYF. CDR3 bases: TGTGCCAGCAGTTTCCCTGGGGATCAGCCCCAGTACTTC.